Sequencing of this T cell receptor beta chain was carried out in a study of blood T cells in healthy people across ages. Study results and caveats: In older individuals, TCR beta diversity per million T cells was lower, falling roughly linearly with age.

A second PCR of about 6 to 12 cycles used a sample-barcoded 5' primer and a J-beta primer mix. TCRdb called the 5' RACE reads again in MiXCR, with one record for every CDR3 protein. The sample consists of 550,000 to 800,000 distinct CDR3 sequences, roughly 32% of them appearing once. Details on this clonotype: Antigen specificity is unknown. An end of the junction differs from the germline gene, which may be a read error.

There are 14 residues in the CDR3. Germline V gene data show CDR1 as SGHTA and CDR2 as FQGNSA. The receptor was derived from a woman aged 80 or over in good health. Source material: blood. The chain combines TRBV7-2 with TRBJ2-7; a possible D gene is TRBD1 (5 bases). This CDR3 reads CASSLSAGPYEQYF. In DNA, the CDR3 is TGCGCCAGCAGCTTGTCGGCAGGGCCCTACGAGCAGTACTTC.